This TCR beta chain was sequenced during a study of somatic mutations in cytotoxic T cells in rheumatoid arthritis. Study-wide results and caveats: Patients with a largest CD8+ clone exceeding 20% of CD8+ cells numbered about an eighth of the roughly 65.

The assay was immunoSEQ multiplex PCR, and TCRdb's table has in-frame clones only and misses some. Seen here are 25,000 to 30,000 clones, 74% observed once, and the top ten hold roughly a tenth. Points on this clone: The antigen is not known. Other DNA sequences in this sample translate to the same CDR3.

There are 12 residues in the CDR3. Germline V CDR1 and CDR2: SEHNR, FQNEAQ (reference sequence). Trimming cost V 6 bases and J 1 base, with 4 bases left between them. Sequenced: CD8+ T cells sorted from blood. This chain uses TRBV7-9 with TRBJ1-5, with D unresolved. This clonotype was sampled from a woman under 30 in good health. For the CDR3, the DNA is TGTGCCAGCAGTTACAGCAATCAGCCCCAGCATTTT. Amino acids: CASSYSNQPQHF.